This entry lists 32 T cell receptor beta chains sequenced from one sample in a study of immune characterization of retroperitoneal liposarcoma. TCRdb reprocessed the PCR reads via MiXCR and lists one record per CDR3 protein. The sample lists fewer than 3,000 distinct CDR3 sequences, 46% occurring once. The sequenced material came from tumor tissue. Receptor source: a male donor with retroperitoneal liposarcoma.

This clonotype was found once. The V gene is TRBV6-6, the J gene TRBJ2-1; no definite D call. Germline assignment: CDR1 MNHNY and CDR2 SVGAGI (reference sequence). Trimming took 5 bases from V and 0 from J, leaving 8 bases between them. This CDR3 comprises 14 residues. This CDR3 reads CASSHMSSYNEQFF. CDR3 DNA: TGTGCCAGCAGTCACATGAGCTCCTACAATGAGCAGTTCTTC.

The CDR3 DNA follows: TGTGCCAGCAATCTCGGAGGTGACACCGGGGAGCTGTTTTTT. Translating gives CASNLGGDTGELFF. This chain links TRBV6-6 with TRBJ2-2, with a weak D call TRBD2 (5 bases). The V gene lost 7 bases and the J gene lost 3 bases, with 12 bases spanning the gap. The CDR3 loop spans 14 amino acids. Germline V CDR1 and CDR2: MNHNY, SVGAGI (reference sequence).

This chain connects TRBV6-5 to TRBJ2-1; no firm D call. This CDR3 contains 18 residues. The ends were cut back, 0 bases at V and 3 bases at J, with 18 bases in the middle. CDR1 is MNHEY, CDR2 SVGAGI, per germline. CDR3 protein: CASSYSPHSAVSYNEQFF. The DNA for the CDR3 is TGTGCCAGCAGTTACTCGCCTCATTCGGCGGTTAGCTACAATGAGCAGTTCTTC.

This clonotype was detected a few times. The chain recombines TRBV6-1 with TRBJ2-3, with no clear D. Germline CDR1 is MNHNS and CDR2 is SASEGT. The V end was cut by 6 bases, the J end by 5 bases, with 15 bases between. This CDR3 is 14 amino acids long. The CDR3 DNA reads TGTGCCAGCAGGCCCGGCCTAATGGTAGATACGCAGTATTTT. As protein: CASRPGLMVDTQYF.

The chain joins TRBV6-1 to TRBJ2-1; D gene unclear. CDR3 length: 16 residues. With 2 bases removed from V and 4 bases from J, the gap between germline ends came to 15 bases. Per germline, CDR1 MNHNS and CDR2 SASEGT. The CDR3 region has the DNA TGTGCCAGCAGTGAATTGAATACCTACCCTTACAATGAGCAGTTCTTC. It yields the protein CASSELNTYPYNEQFF.

V is TRBV27 and J is TRBJ2-1; the D gene is possibly TRBD2 (6 bases). The DNA matches TRBJ2-7 better at its end, which makes the J call doubtful. This CDR3 spans 19 amino acids. Germline V CDR1 and CDR2: MNHEY, SMNVEV (reference sequence). In DNA, the CDR3 is TGTGCCAGCAGTTTTCGGGGAGGAGGTAGGTGGAAACAATCCTACGAGCAGTACTTC. This codes for CASSFRGGGRWKQSYEQYF.

The chain is built from TRBV18 and TRBJ2-5, with 7 positions matching TRBD1. The DNA end favors TRBJ2-7, so the J call may be wrong. Germline CDR1 reads KGHSH; CDR2 reads LQKENI. The CDR3 loop spans 15 amino acids. The CDR3 DNA sequence: TGTGCCAGCTCAGAGGGACAGATGGGCTCCTACGAGCAGTACTTC. It translates to CASSEGQMGSYEQYF.

This clonotype was seen only once. The chain uses TRBV6-1 and TRBJ2-5; D possibly corresponds to TRBD1 (6 bases). The J call may be wrong; the DNA end is better matched by TRBJ2-1. This CDR3 has 14 amino acids. Germline loops: CDR1 MNHNS, CDR2 SASEGT. The CDR3 bases are TGTGCCAGCAGTGAAGGGACAGCCTACAATGAGCAGTTCTTC. Residues: CASSEGTAYNEQFF.

The gene calls are TRBV6-8 and TRBJ2-1; 13 bases line up with TRBD2. This CDR3 has 18 residues. Germline CDR1 reads MNHGY; CDR2 reads SAAAGT. J was trimmed by 0 bases and V by 6 bases; bases with no gene match: 8. The CDR3: CASRVTSGGYSSYNEQFF. The CDR3 DNA is TGTGCCAGCAGAGTGACTAGCGGGGGGTATAGCTCCTACAATGAGCAGTTCTTC.

This clonotype is labeled as medium-sized (0.01 to 0.1%). The gene calls are TRBV5-4 and TRBJ2-1; weak D call: TRBD2 (5 bases). Trimming took 0 bases from V and 10 from J, leaving 14 bases between them. The CDR3 has 14 residues. Germline V CDR1 and CDR2: SGHNT, YYREEE (reference sequence). CDR3 sequence reads: CASSLGGSSYEQFF. In DNA, the CDR3 is TGTGCCAGCAGCTTGGGTGGGAGCTCCTACGAGCAGTTCTTC.

This clonotype came up once. V and J are TRBV6-6 and TRBJ2-5; a possible D gene is TRBD1 (5 bases). In germline, CDR1 is MNHNY, CDR2 SVGAGI (reference sequence). The CDR3 is 14 residues long. The V end was cut by 6 bases, the J end by 1 base, with 12 bases between. The CDR3 DNA follows: TGTGCCAGCAGCAGGGTGGGGTCCCAAGAGACCCAGTACTTC. This sequence encodes CASSRVGSQETQYF.

The CDR3 DNA follows: TGTGCCAGCAGCGAGGAGAGCTCCTACAATGAGCAGTTCTTC. Encoded protein: CASSEESSYNEQFF. The chain recombines TRBV9 with TRBJ2-1; unclear D gene. Germline CDR1 SGDLS, CDR2 YYNGEE. The CDR3 contains 14 residues. Trimming cost V 3 bases and J 0 bases, with 7 bases left between them.

This clonotype was observed a handful of times. The rearrangement links TRBV6-6 to TRBJ2-1; 11 bases align to TRBD2. The CDR3 is 16 residues long. With V trimmed by 5 bases and J by 7 bases, 10 bases remained unmatched. Germline values: CDR1 MNHNY, CDR2 SVGAGI (reference sequence). DNA for the CDR3: TGTGCCAGCAGTACGATTCGGGCTAGCGGGAGGAATGAGCAGTTCTTC. Protein: CASSTIRASGRNEQFF.

The chain has TRBV6-1 and TRBJ2-1; no clear D gene. Judging by the DNA end, TRBJ2-7 fits better; the J call may be wrong. The CDR3 loop spans 17 amino acids. The V gene's germline CDR1 is MNHNS and CDR2 SASEGT. CDR3 amino acids: CASSEKFLIFSSYEQYF. The CDR3 coding sequence is TGTGCCAGCAGTGAAAAGTTCCTTATCTTCAGCTCCTACGAGCAGTACTTC.

The chain has TRBV6-4 and TRBJ2-3; 12 bases align to TRBD2. The DNA matches TRBJ2-5 better at its end, which makes the J call doubtful. This CDR3 comprises 15 residues. The germline gives CDR1 MRHNA, CDR2 SNTAGT. Here the CDR3 DNA reads TGTGCCAGCAGCAGGACTAGCGGGGACCAAGAGACCCAGTACTTC. Translation gives CASSRTSGDQETQYF.

The chain is built from TRBV6-1 and TRBJ2-1, with a tentative D call TRBD1 (5 bases). The end of the DNA aligns better with TRBJ2-7, so the J call may be wrong. CDR3 length: 12 residues. CDR1 is MNHNS and CDR2 is SASEGT in the germline V gene. The CDR3: CASSRQWDEQYF. The CDR3 nucleotides are TGTGCCAGCAGTCGACAGTGGGATGAGCAGTACTTC.

DNA for the CDR3: TGTGCCAGCAGCTTAACGGGTGAGAGCTCCTACAATGAGCAGTTCTTC. As protein: CASSLTGESSYNEQFF. The rearrangement joins TRBV7-6 to TRBJ2-1, with unresolved D. Germline V gene data show CDR1 as SGHVS and CDR2 as FNYEAQ. Trimming shortened V by 2 bases and J by 0 bases, and 11 bases separated the two germline ends. The CDR3 extends over 16 amino acids.

This clonotype was counted only a few times. V is TRBV7-2 and J is TRBJ2-4, with D uncertain. The length of the CDR3 is 13 residues. V lost 3 bases and J lost 13, with 16 bases in between. CDR1 SGHTA and CDR2 FQGNSA come from the germline V gene. The CDR3 protein is CASSFWGSNEQYF. CDR3 bases: TGTGCCAGCAGCTTCTGGGGATCCAATGAGCAGTACTTC.

Regarding this clonotype: A read error may produce the germline difference seen at one junction end. V is TRBV7-2 and J is TRBJ1-6; weak D call: TRBD1 (6 bases). CDR3 length equals 15 residues. Germline loops: CDR1 SGHTA, CDR2 FQGNSA. The CDR3 nucleotides are TGTGCCAGCAGCTTTCAACTAGCGGGGGGGGGCGAGCAGTACTTT. Its protein product is CASSFQLAGGGEQYF.

The chain has TRBV7-8 and TRBJ1-5; no clear D gene. V was shortened by 3 bases and J by 0 bases, with 9 bases between the two germline ends. CDR1 and CDR2 (germline): SGHVS, FQNEAQ. CDR3 length equals 15 residues. The CDR3 spells CASSFSQDSNQPQHF. Written as DNA, the CDR3 is TGTGCCAGCAGCTTCAGCCAGGATAGCAATCAGCCCCAGCATTTT.

This chain uses TRBV6-6 with TRBJ2-7; weak D call: TRBD1 (6 bases). Near its end, the DNA agrees better with TRBJ2-5, so the J call may be wrong. Germline values: CDR1 MNHNY, CDR2 SVGAGI (reference sequence). The CDR3 consists of 13 residues. CDR3 sequence reads: CASRSGQLETQYF. The DNA for the CDR3 is TGTGCCAGCAGAAGCGGACAGTTAGAGACCCAGTACTTC.

This clonotype was seen more than once but under ten times. The J gene is TRBJ2-2, the V gene TRBV7-8; no firm D call. The CDR3 is 16 amino acids. The germline gives CDR1 SGHVS, CDR2 FQNEAQ. Trimming stripped 0 bases from V and 3 bases from J, with 11 bases between. The CDR3 is CASSLAGSEDTGELFF. The CDR3 nucleotides read TGTGCCAGCAGCTTAGCGGGATCTGAGGACACCGGGGAGCTGTTTTTT.

The chain recombines TRBV6-5 with TRBJ2-5; 10 positions match TRBD2. With the DNA end fitting TRBJ2-7 better, the J assignment may be wrong. Germline lookup yields CDR1 MNHEY and CDR2 SVGAGI. The CDR3 totals 14 residues. CDR3 sequence (DNA): TGTGCCACAACACAGCGGGAGGGCCGGTACGAGCAGTACTTC. Translating gives CATTQREGRYEQYF.

The gene calls are TRBV6-1 and TRBJ2-1, with D possibly matching TRBD2 (5 bases). Germline assignment: CDR1 MNHNS and CDR2 SASEGT. The CDR3 loop spans 13 amino acids. Trimming took off 11 bases at V and 12 bases at J, with 23 bases between the two ends. The CDR3 DNA reads as TGTGCCGCAGGAGACTACGGCTCCTACGCGCAGTTCTTC. Protein sequence: CAAGDYGSYAQFF.

The rearrangement uses TRBV5-5 and TRBJ2-7; 7 nucleotides align to TRBD2. The J call may be faulty, since TRBJ2-1 better matches the DNA end. This CDR3 has 17 amino acids. Looked up from germline, CDR1 is SGHKS and CDR2 is YYEKEE (reference sequence). CDR3 sequence: CASSSSYTGTTNNEQFF. In DNA, the CDR3 is TGTGCCAGCAGCTCGAGCTACACCGGGACTACCAACAATGAGCAGTTCTTC.

This clonotype was counted a few times. This chain links TRBV6-1 with TRBJ2-3, with a tentative D call TRBD1 (6 bases). The end of the DNA fits TRBJ2-1 better, so the J call may be wrong. Germline V lookup: CDR1 MNHNS, CDR2 SASEGT. The CDR3 is 13 residues long. In DNA, the CDR3 is TGTGCCAGCAGTTTGACAGGTCAAGAGACCCAGTTCTTC. As protein: CASSLTGQETQFF.

In this sample, this clonotype turned up a few times. This chain links TRBV12-3 or TRBV12-4 with TRBJ2-1; D call uncertain. V was trimmed by 5 bases and J by 0 bases, leaving 11 bases between them. This CDR3 contains 15 residues. The CDR3 nucleotides read TGTGCCAGCAGTGAAACTCCAAACTCCTACAATGAGCAGTTCTTC. Translated, it gives CASSETPNSYNEQFF.

V usage is TRBV6-5 and J usage is TRBJ2-2; 8 bases are a match to TRBD2. Germline lookup yields CDR1 MNHEY and CDR2 SVGAGI. The ends lost 0 bases at V and 7 bases at J; junction bases unmatched: 7. CDR3 size: 16 residues. The DNA for the CDR3 is TGTGCCAGCAGTTACTCGAATGCGGGGGGCGACGGGGAGCTGTTTTTT. Residues: CASSYSNAGGDGELFF.

This clonotype was seen a handful of times. This rearrangement joins TRBV6-4 to TRBJ2-1, with D perhaps matching TRBD1 or TRBD2 (5 bases each). Germline V gives CDR1 MRHNA, CDR2 SNTAGT. Deletions cut 0 bases from V and 5 bases from J, with 14 bases between. The CDR3 has 16 amino acids. The CDR3 sequence is CASSDSSLGDHNEQFF. The CDR3 DNA reads as TGTGCCAGCAGTGACTCGTCCCTCGGGGACCACAATGAGCAGTTCTTC.

The V and J genes are TRBV6-1 and TRBJ2-6, with TRBD2 as a possible D gene (6 bases). This CDR3 comprises 18 residues. Germline loops: CDR1 MNHNS, CDR2 SASEGT. V lost 4 bases to trimming and J lost 0 bases, with 16 bases between them. In DNA, the CDR3 is TGTGCCAGCAGTGTTTGGGCGGGGCCCATCTCTGGGGCCAACGTCCTGACTTTC. Residues: CASSVWAGPISGANVLTF.

The rearrangement links TRBV11-1 to TRBJ2-1, with 10 bases matching TRBD1. Germline V CDR1 and CDR2: SGHAT, FQDESV (reference sequence). The CDR3 has 14 amino acids. The ends lost 5 bases at V and 7 bases at J; junction bases unmatched: 5. As DNA, the CDR3 is TGTGCCAGCAGCACAAGGGACAGGGGAAATGAGCAGTTCTTC. Amino acid sequence: CASSTRDRGNEQFF.

The chain links TRBV12-3 or TRBV12-4 to TRBJ2-3; TRBD1 might be the D (6 bases). V lost 3 bases, J lost 4 bases, and 17 bases lay in between. The CDR3 sequence is 16 residues long. The CDR3 DNA follows: TGTGCCAGCAGTTTTAATGGACTGGGGGCTGCAGATACGCAGTATTTT. It specifies CASSFNGLGAADTQYF.